This entry describes one T cell receptor beta chain. Its specificity is unknown. Germline V gene sequence: CDR1 LNHDA, CDR2 SQIVND (reference sequence). V lost 3 bases and J 0 bases, leaving 8 bases between the germline ends. The CDR3 runs 14 residues. Profiling relied on immunoSEQ multiplex PCR, and the TCRdb table lists in-frame clones only, not all of them. The table shows 98,000 or so clones, with 88% occurring only once. This record comes from a study of T cell responses to AZD1222 COVID-19 vaccine. Study outcomes and limitations: With dominance at 160-218 and 743-854, vaccine-associated CD4 TCRs spanned spike.

The sequence was obtained from an adult who received the AZD1222 COVID-19 vaccine. The material sequenced was peripheral blood, taken 28 days after the second AZD1222 dose. The rearrangement joins TRBV19 to TRBJ1-1; D remains unclear. The CDR3 region is CASSIRDMNTEAFF. The DNA of the CDR3 is TGTGCCAGTAGTATTAGGGATATGAACACTGAAGCTTTCTTT.